The rows below give T cell receptor beta chains drawn from one sample of a study of CD8+ T cells in alopecia areata. Sequenced by immunoSEQ multiplex PCR; TCRdb stores in-frame clones only, minus some. The sample records roughly 120,000 clones, about two fifths being singletons. The material sequenced was CD4+ T cells sorted from blood. These receptors were taken from a human donor with alopecia areata. Each CDR3 is given without its conserved first and last residue.

j_gene: TRBJ2-1
v_gene: TRBV7-3
CDR3aa: ASSLSSGTSGKNEQF

j_gene: TRBJ2-5
v_gene: TRBV6-5
CDR3aa: ASSQGLQETQY

j_gene: TRBJ2-7
v_gene: TRBV29-1
CDR3aa: SVGVRPGGPYEQY

j_gene: TRBJ2-7
v_gene: TRBV15
CDR3aa: ATSRAADSSYEQY

j_gene: TRBJ1-4
v_gene: TRBV7-9
CDR3aa: AGGGSEKLF

j_gene: TRBJ2-5
v_gene: TRBV29-1
CDR3aa: SVSDLRGQETQY

j_gene: TRBJ1-5
v_gene: TRBV28
CDR3aa: ASGREGNQPQH

j_gene: TRBJ2-7
v_gene: TRBV29-1
CDR3aa: SALKGGPDEQY

j_gene: TRBJ2-3
v_gene: TRBV2
CDR3aa: ASTPSTDTQY

j_gene: TRBJ2-1
v_gene: TRBV29-1
CDR3aa: SVPTSPSSYNEQF

j_gene: TRBJ2-2
v_gene: TRBV19
CDR3aa: ASLSIGTGGKLF

j_gene: TRBJ1-1
v_gene: TRBV5-1
CDR3aa: ASSLSGGTEAF

j_gene: TRBJ2-7
v_gene: TRBV5-1
CDR3aa: ASSSRTGDYEQY

j_gene: TRBJ1-5
v_gene: TRBV5-1
CDR3aa: ASSIGTGASNQPQH

j_gene: TRBJ2-7
v_gene: TRBV4-2
CDR3aa: ASSQMGGSYEQY

j_gene: TRBJ1-2
v_gene: TRBV30
CDR3aa: AWSVSYGYT

j_gene: TRBJ2-4
v_gene: TRBV29-1
CDR3aa: SVEDNDGPRDIQY

j_gene: TRBJ2-7
v_gene: TRBV18
CDR3aa: ASSPPGQGGTEQY

j_gene: TRBJ2-5
v_gene: TRBV29-1
CDR3aa: SVEKNGYQETQY

j_gene: TRBJ2-7
v_gene: TRBV7-2
CDR3aa: ASSFSAGVTYEQY

j_gene: TRBJ1-1
v_gene: TRBV29-1
CDR3aa: SVDFWDTEAF

j_gene: TRBJ2-3
v_gene: TRBV29-1
CDR3aa: SVAQGTDTQY

j_gene: TRBJ2-6
v_gene: TRBV11-2
CDR3aa: ASSLHVSGANVLT

j_gene: TRBJ2-5
v_gene: TRBV20-1
CDR3aa: SAVEEETQY

j_gene: TRBJ1-2
v_gene: TRBV29-1
CDR3aa: SVGGGDNYGYT

j_gene: TRBJ1-1
v_gene: TRBV29-1
CDR3aa: SVDRGRTEAF

j_gene: TRBJ2-6
v_gene: TRBV9
CDR3aa: ASSAHPWDSYSGANVLT

j_gene: TRBJ1-2
v_gene: TRBV6-4
CDR3aa: ASSDSSGHYGYT

j_gene: TRBJ2-7
v_gene: TRBV10-3
CDR3aa: AIRKDADSYEQY

j_gene: TRBJ1-5
v_gene: TRBV29-1
CDR3aa: SVAAAVDQPQH

j_gene: TRBJ2-7
v_gene: TRBV4-1
CDR3aa: ASSHLGEARAYEQY

j_gene: TRBJ2-1
v_gene: TRBV7-9
CDR3aa: ASSETDRVINEQF

j_gene: TRBJ2-1
v_gene: TRBV6-5
CDR3aa: ASTRGAGGKTEQF

j_gene: TRBJ1-1
v_gene: TRBV7-3
CDR3aa: ASSSEGNTEAF

j_gene: TRBJ2-1
v_gene: TRBV18
CDR3aa: ASSPSARPSYNEQF

j_gene: TRBJ1-2
v_gene: TRBV5-1
CDR3aa: ASSSAGTGNYGYT

j_gene: TRBJ2-7
v_gene: TRBV29-1
CDR3aa: SVEDTGAEQY

j_gene: TRBJ2-3
v_gene: TRBV2
CDR3aa: ASGLAGATDTQY

j_gene: TRBJ2-7
v_gene: TRBV7-2
CDR3aa: ASSLGSKAYEQY

j_gene: TRBJ2-5
v_gene: TRBV29-1
CDR3aa: SVDGRPRQETQY

j_gene: TRBJ1-1
v_gene: TRBV2
CDR3aa: ASSPPGRPNTEAF